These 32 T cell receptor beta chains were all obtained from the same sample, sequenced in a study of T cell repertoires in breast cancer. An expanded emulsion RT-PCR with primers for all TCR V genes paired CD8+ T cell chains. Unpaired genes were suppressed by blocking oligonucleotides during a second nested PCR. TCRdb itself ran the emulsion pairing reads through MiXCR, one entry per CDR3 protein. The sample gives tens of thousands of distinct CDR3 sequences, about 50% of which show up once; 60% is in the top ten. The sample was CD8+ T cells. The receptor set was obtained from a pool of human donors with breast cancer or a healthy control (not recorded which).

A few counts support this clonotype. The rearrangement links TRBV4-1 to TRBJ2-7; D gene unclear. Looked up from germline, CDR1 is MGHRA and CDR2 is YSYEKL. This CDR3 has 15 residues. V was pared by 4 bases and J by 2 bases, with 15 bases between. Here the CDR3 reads CASSLFSDSPYEQYF. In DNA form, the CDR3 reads TGCGCCAGCAGCCTCTTTTCAGATTCTCCCTACGAGCAGTACTTC.

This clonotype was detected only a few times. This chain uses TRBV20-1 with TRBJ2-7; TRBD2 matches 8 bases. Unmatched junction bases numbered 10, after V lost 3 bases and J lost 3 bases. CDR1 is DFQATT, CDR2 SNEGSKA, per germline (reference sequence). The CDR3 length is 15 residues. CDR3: CSARTIGTSDYEQYF. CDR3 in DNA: TGCAGTGCTAGGACTATCGGGACTAGTGACTACGAGCAGTACTTC.

CDR3 DNA sequence: TGTGCCAGCGAACACTACTCCTACAATGAGCAGTTCTTC. Translating it yields CASEHYSYNEQFF. The chain uses TRBV6-2 or TRBV6-3 and TRBJ2-1; D not resolved. The CDR3 covers 13 residues. V lost 8 bases and J lost 0, with 8 bases in between. From germline, CDR1 is MNHEY and CDR2 SVGEGT.

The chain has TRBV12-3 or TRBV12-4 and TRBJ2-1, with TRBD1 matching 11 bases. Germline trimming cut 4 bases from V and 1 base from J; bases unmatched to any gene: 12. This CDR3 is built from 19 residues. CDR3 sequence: CASSSAGTGGFGSYNEQFF. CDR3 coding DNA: TGTGCCAGCAGTTCCGCCGGGACAGGGGGTTTTGGGTCCTACAATGAGCAGTTCTTC.

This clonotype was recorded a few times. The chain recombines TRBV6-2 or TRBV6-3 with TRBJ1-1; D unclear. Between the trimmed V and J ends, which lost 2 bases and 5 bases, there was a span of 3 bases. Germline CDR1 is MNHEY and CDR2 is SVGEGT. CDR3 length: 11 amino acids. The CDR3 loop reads CASSYSTEAFF. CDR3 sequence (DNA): TGTGCCAGCAGTTACAGTACTGAAGCTTTCTTT.

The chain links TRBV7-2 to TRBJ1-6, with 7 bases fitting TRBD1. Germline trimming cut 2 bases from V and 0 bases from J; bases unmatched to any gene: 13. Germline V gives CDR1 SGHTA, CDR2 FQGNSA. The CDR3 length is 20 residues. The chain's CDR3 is CASSLIGGWGSSSYNSPLHF. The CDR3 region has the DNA TGTGCCAGCAGCTTAATAGGGGGCTGGGGAAGTAGCTCCTATAATTCACCCCTCCACTTT.

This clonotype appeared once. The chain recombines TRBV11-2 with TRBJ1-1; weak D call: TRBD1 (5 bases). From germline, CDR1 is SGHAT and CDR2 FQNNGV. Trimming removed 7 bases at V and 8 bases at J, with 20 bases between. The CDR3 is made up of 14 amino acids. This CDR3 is CASTLPHGTPEAFF. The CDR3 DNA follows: TGTGCCAGCACCCTGCCCCATGGGACCCCCGAAGCTTTCTTT.

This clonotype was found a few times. Written as DNA, the CDR3 is TGCGCCAGCAGCCAAGATGTCGGGACACTATACGAGCAGTACTTC. As protein: CASSQDVGTLYEQYF. V gene TRBV4-1 combines with J gene TRBJ2-7; tentative D call: TRBD1 (6 bases). This CDR3 is 15 amino acids long. Trimming stripped 0 bases from V and 4 bases from J, with 13 bases between. CDR1 MGHRA and CDR2 YSYEKL come from the germline V gene.

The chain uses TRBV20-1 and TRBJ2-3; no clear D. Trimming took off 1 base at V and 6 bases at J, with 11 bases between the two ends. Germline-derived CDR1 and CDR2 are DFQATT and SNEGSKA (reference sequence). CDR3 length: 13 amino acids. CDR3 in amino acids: CSARVGPWDTQYF. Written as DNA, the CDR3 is TGCAGTGCTAGAGTAGGGCCTTGGGATACGCAGTATTTT.

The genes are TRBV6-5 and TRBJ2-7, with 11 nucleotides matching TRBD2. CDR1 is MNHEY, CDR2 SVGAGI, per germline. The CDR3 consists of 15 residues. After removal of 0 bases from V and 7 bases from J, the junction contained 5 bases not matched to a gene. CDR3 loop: CASSYSSSSGREQYF. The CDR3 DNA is TGTGCCAGCAGTTACTCGAGTTCTAGCGGGAGGGAGCAGTACTTC.

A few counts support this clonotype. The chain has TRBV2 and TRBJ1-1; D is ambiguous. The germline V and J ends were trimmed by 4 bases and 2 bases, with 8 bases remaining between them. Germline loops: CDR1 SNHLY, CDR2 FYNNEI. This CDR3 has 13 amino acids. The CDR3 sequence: CASSGEFNTEAFF. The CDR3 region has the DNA TGTGCCAGCAGTGGTGAGTTCAACACTGAAGCTTTCTTT.

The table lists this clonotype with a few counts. CDR3 sequence (DNA): TGTGCCAGCAGTTACGGACAGGGCGACACCATATATTTT. Translating it yields CASSYGQGDTIYF. The chain joins TRBV6-5 to TRBJ1-3, with 8 bases that match TRBD1. V lost 2 bases and J lost 8; bases outside the gene matches: 2. Germline V lookup: CDR1 MNHEY, CDR2 SVGAGI. The CDR3 consists of 13 residues.

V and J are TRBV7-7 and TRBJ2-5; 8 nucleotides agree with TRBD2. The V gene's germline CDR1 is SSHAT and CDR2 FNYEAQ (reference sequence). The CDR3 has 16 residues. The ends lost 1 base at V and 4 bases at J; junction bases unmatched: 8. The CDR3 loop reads CASSLGAGRARETQYF. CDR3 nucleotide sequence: TGTGCCAGCAGCTTAGGAGCCGGGAGGGCCAGAGAGACCCAGTACTTC.

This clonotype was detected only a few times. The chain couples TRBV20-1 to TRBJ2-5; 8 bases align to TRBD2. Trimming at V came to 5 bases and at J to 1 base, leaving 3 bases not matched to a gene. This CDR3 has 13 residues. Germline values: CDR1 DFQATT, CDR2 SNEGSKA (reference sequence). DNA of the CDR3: TGCAGTGCTTCCGGGGGGGGCCAAGAGACCCAGTACTTC. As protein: CSASGGGQETQYF.

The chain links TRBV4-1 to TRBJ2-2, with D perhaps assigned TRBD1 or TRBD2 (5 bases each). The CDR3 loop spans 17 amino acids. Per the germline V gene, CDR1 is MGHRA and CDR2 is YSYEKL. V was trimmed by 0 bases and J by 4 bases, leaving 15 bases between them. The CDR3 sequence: CASSQEPQRGTTGELFF. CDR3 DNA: TGCGCCAGCAGCCAAGAACCCCAAAGAGGGACCACCGGGGAGCTGTTTTTT.

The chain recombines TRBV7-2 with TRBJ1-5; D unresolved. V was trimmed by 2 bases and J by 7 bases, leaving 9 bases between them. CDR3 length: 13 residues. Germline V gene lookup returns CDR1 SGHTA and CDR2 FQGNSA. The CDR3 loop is CASSLSGGQPQHF. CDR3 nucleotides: TGTGCCAGCAGCTTATCAGGTGGGCAGCCCCAGCATTTT.

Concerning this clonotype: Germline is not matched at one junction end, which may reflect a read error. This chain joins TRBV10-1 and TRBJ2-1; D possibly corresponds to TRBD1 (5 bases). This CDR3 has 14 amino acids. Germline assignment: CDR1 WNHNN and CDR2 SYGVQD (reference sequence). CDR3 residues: CASSEQGSYNEQSF. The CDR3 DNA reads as TGCGCCAGCAGTGAGCAGGGTTCCTACAATGAGCAGTCCTTC.

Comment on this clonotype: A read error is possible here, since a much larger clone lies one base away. CDR3 loop: CATRQEIAGPRDTRYF. The DNA of the CDR3 is TGTGCCACCAGACAGGAGATAGCGGGGCCCCGGGATACGCGGTATTTT. The chain uses TRBV6-1 and TRBJ2-3; 8 nucleotides align to TRBD2. The CDR3 extends over 16 amino acids. The germline CDR1 and CDR2 sequences are MNHNS and SASEGT.

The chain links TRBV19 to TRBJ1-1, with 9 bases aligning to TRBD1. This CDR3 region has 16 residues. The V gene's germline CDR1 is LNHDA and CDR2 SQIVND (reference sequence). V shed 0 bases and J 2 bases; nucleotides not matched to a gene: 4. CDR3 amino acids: CASSIDHTGGNTEAFF. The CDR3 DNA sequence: TGTGCCAGTAGTATAGACCACACAGGGGGCAACACTGAAGCTTTCTTT. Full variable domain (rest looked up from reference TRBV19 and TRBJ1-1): DGGITQSPKYLFRKEGQNVTLSCEQNLNHDAMYWYRQDPGQGLRLIYYSQIVNDFQKGDIAEGYSVSREKKESFPLTVTSAQKNPTAFYLCASSIDHTGGNTEAFFGQGTRLTVV.

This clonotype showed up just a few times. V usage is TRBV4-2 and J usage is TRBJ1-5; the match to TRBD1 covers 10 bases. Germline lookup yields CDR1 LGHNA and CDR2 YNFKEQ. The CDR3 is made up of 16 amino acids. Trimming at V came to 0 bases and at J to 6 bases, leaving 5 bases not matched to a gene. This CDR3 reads CASSQDAGTGVQPQHF. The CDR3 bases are TGTGCCAGCAGCCAAGATGCGGGGACAGGGGTTCAGCCCCAGCATTTT.

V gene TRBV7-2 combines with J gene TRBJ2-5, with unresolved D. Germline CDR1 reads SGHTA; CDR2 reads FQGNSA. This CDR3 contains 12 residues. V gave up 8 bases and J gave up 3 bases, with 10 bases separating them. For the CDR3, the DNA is TGTGCCAGCGTCCGCGGAGAAGAGACCCAGTACTTC. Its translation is CASVRGEETQYF.

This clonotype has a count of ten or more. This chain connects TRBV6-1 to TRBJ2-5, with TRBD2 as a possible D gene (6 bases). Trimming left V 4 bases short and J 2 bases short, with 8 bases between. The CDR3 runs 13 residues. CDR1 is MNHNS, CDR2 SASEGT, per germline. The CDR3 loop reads CASSVREQETQYF. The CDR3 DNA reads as TGTGCCAGCAGTGTCCGGGAGCAAGAGACCCAGTACTTC.

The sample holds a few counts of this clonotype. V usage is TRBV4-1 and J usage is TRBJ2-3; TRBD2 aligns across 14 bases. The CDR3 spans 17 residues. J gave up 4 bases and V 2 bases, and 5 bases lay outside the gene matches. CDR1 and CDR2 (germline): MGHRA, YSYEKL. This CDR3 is CASSQTTSGGAADTQYF. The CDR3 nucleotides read TGCGCCAGCAGCCAAACGACTAGCGGGGGGGCAGCAGATACGCAGTATTTT.

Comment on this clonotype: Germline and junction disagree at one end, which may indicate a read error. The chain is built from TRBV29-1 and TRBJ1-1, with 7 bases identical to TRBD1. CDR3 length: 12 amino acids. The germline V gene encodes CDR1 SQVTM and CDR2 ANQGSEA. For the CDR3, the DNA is TGCAGCTCATCCCGACAGGGCGCTGAAGCTCTCTTT. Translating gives CSSSRQGAEALF. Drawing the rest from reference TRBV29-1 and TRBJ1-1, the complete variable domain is SAVISQKPSRDICQRGTSLTIQCQVDSQVTMMFWYRQQPGQSLTLIATANQGSEATYESGFVIDKFPISRPNLTFSTLTVSNMSPEDSSIYLCSSSRQGAEALFGQGTRLTVV.

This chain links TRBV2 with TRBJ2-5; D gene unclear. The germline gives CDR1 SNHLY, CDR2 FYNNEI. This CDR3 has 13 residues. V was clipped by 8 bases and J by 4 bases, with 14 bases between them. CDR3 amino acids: CASSRLPGETQYF. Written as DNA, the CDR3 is TGTGCCAGCTCCAGGTTACCAGGAGAGACCCAGTACTTC.

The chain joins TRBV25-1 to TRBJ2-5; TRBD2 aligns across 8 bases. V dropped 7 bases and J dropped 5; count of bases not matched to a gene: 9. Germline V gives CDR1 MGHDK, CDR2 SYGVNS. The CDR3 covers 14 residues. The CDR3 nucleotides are TGTGCCAGCACCCGAGCTGCGGGGGGCGAGACCCAGTACTTC. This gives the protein CASTRAAGGETQYF.

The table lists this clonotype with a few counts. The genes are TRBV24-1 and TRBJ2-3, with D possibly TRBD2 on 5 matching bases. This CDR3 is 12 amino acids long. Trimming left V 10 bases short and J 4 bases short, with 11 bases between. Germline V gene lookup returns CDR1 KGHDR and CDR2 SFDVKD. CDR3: CATAEGADTQYF. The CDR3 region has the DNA TGTGCCACAGCGGAAGGCGCAGATACGCAGTATTTT.

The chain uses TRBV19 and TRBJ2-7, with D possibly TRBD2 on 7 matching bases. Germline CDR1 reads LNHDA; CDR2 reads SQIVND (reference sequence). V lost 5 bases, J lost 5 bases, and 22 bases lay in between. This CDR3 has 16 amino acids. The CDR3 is CASSRHGGGAINEQYF. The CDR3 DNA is TGTGCCAGTAGTCGACATGGGGGGGGGGCGATTAACGAGCAGTACTTC. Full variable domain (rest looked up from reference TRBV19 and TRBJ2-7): DGGITQSPKYLFRKEGQNVTLSCEQNLNHDAMYWYRQDPGQGLRLIYYSQIVNDFQKGDIAEGYSVSREKKESFPLTVTSAQKNPTAFYLCASSRHGGGAINEQYFGPGTRLTVT.

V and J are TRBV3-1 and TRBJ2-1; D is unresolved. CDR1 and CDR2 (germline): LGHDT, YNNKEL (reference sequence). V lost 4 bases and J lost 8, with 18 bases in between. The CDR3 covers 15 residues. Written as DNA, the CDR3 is TGTGCCAGCAGCCCCTCGCCGCCTTTTTTAGATGAGCAGTTCTTC. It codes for CASSPSPPFLDEQFF.

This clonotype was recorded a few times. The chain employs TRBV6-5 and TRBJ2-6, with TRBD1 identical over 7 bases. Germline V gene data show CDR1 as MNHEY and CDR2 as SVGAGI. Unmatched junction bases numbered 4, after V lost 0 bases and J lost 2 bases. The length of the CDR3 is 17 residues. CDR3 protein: CASSYSLTGAGANVLTF. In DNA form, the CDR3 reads TGTGCCAGCAGTTACTCACTCACAGGGGCTGGGGCCAACGTCCTGACTTTC.

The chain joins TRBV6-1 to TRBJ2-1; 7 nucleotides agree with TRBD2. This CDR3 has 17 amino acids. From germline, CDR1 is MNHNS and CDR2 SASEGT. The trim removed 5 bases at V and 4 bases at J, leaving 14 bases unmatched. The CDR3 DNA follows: TGTGCCAGCAGTCGAGGCGGCCCTCTAGCGGAGTACAATGAGCAGTTCTTC. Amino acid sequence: CASSRGGPLAEYNEQFF.

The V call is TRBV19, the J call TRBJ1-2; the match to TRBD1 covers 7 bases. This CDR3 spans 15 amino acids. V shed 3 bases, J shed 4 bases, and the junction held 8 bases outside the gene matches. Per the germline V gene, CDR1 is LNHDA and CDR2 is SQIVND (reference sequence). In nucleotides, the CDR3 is TGTGCCAGTAGTATCGCTCTGACAGGGTCCTATGGCTACACCTTC. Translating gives CASSIALTGSYGYTF.